This T cell receptor beta chain is drawn from a study of T cell responses to AZD1222 COVID-19 vaccine (dated by TCRdb to about 2021). General notes on the study: A total of approximately 250 trial participants underwent TCR sequencing, of whom some 200 had received two doses of AZD1222 and approximately 25 had received two doses of the MenACWY control vaccine. Trial participants were enrolled into age subgroups of 18-55, 56-69 and 70-plus years, which contained about 150, 27 and 61 TCR-sequenced participants, respectively. Broader findings and caveats from the paper: After two AZD1222 doses, spike-specific TCR breadth and depth were significantly higher than at day 0 and than in MenACWY recipients. Because no day 14 peak-response samples were available, repertoires were characterized only after the peak T cell response. The 56-69-year group was small, and its depth increase did not reach significance, likely because of low power. Vaccine-associated CD4 TCRs spanned the whole spike protein, with dominant responses in regions 160-218 and 743-854. Epitopes outside the regions mutated in the B.1.351 and B.1.1.7 variants were reportedly recognized by nearly half of the unique spike-specific TCRs. Participants were mostly white British, with more females than males. The authors suggested clonal diversity may have been underestimated. Only six AZD1222 recipients were SARS-CoV-2 seropositive at baseline, limiting conclusions about previously exposed vaccinees.

Turning to this clone: Its antigen remains unidentified. Base-call qualities are not available, and no considerably larger clone is one nucleotide away.

Read against the paper, the sample's time point label means: sample from adult after SARS-CoV-2 infection, after symptom onset. A couple of convalescent COVID-19 patients, sampled after symptom onset from adults with prior SARS-CoV-2 infection, were also TCR-sequenced for comparison. For CDR1 and CDR2, the germline V gene (reference sequence) lists SGHKS and YYEKEE. Including cysteine and phenylalanine, the CDR3 has 16 amino acids. The only DNA kept is the CDR3, 48 bases in frame from the first base. V is clipped by 0 bases and J by 0 bases, and the sequence between their germline boundaries is 10 bases long. The CDR3 regions of human TCRbeta chains were analyzed by immunosequencing. The paper's processing steps were these. TCRs in the repertoires were compared against a reference library of SARS-CoV-2-specific TCRs that had been generated with the MIRA antigen-specificity platform. Breadth was defined as the fraction of unique TCRs that were SARS-CoV-2-associated, and depth was defined as the fraction of total T cells that were SARS-CoV-2-associated. Each spike-specific TCR was assigned to its reactive spike region and to a CD4 or CD8 class using the MIRA data. Log10-transformed breadth and depth values were compared by one-way ANOVA with Sidak's multiple comparisons tests. In TCRdb, the immuneACCESS table is reduced to in-frame sequences with V and J assigned. These tables do not hold every clone; where another copy was compared, an unresolved V gene accounts for under half, and the others remain unexplained. D and trimming were read from the DNA, whereas the V and J calls and clone size are those reported in that table. The sample contains 110,000 to 150,000 clones, about 92% of them found a single time. The top ten clonotypes cover less than 15% of the sample.

This specimen was peripheral blood, taken after recovery from COVID-19. This clonotype originated in an adult who had recovered from COVID-19. The rearrangement joined TRBV5-5 to TRBJ1-3; the D gene lacks a confident call. The bases are TGTGCCAGCAGCTTGGGGAGGGATTTCTCTGGAAACACCATATATTTT. This gives the protein CASSLGRDFSGNTIYF. Beyond the CDR3, the reference TRBV5-5 and TRBJ1-3 genes provide the residues; the full variable domain reads: DAGVTQSPTHLIKTRGQQVTLRCSPISGHKSVSWYQQVLGQGPQFIFQYYEKEERGRGNFPDRFSARQFPNYSSELNVNALLLGDSALYLCASSLGRDFSGNTIYFGEGSWLTVV.